Each of the 25 T cell receptor beta chains below was sequenced from the same sample in a study of T cell responses to AZD1222 COVID-19 vaccine. The table came from immunoSEQ multiplex PCR; TCRdb's copy has only in-frame clones and leaves some out. The repertoire holds 100,000 to 150,000 clones, with about 89% as singletons. Sequenced here: peripheral blood, sampled on day 0 of AZD1222 vaccination. These receptors were taken from an adult in good health.

The chain recombines TRBV5-1 with TRBJ2-2; the D is unclear. The V gene's germline CDR1 is SGHRS and CDR2 YFSETQ. Trimming cost V 4 bases and J 2 bases, with 12 bases left between them. The CDR3 spans 15 residues. CDR3 region: CASSPAPSNTGELFF. In DNA, the CDR3 is TGCGCCAGCAGCCCGGCGCCATCAAACACCGGGGAGCTGTTTTTT.

The V and J genes are TRBV10-1 and TRBJ1-2, with unresolved D. Germline V gene sequence: CDR1 WNHNN, CDR2 SYGVQD (reference sequence). Deletions cut 0 bases from V and 0 bases from J, with 8 bases between. This CDR3 has 15 residues. CDR3 region: CASSESVGPNYGYTF. CDR3 in DNA: TGCGCCAGCAGTGAGTCTGTAGGTCCTAACTATGGCTACACCTTC.

This sequence joins TRBV7-2 and TRBJ2-1; 9 bases line up with TRBD2. There are 14 residues in the CDR3. The V and J ends lost 8 bases and 6 bases, in that order; junction bases with no gene match: 8. Germline CDR1 is SGHTA and CDR2 is FQGNSA. CDR3 nucleotide sequence: TGTGCCAGCGGGGTGCGGGAGGGTCCCAATGAGCAGTTCTTC. This gives the protein CASGVREGPNEQFF.

The V call is TRBV9, the J call TRBJ2-1; D is undetermined. V was clipped by 3 bases and J by 3 bases, with 10 bases between them. The CDR3 length is 14 residues. Germline V gene data show CDR1 as SGDLS and CDR2 as YYNGEE. The CDR3 is CASSAARVYNEQFF. CDR3 DNA sequence: TGTGCCAGCAGCGCCGCTCGCGTCTACAATGAGCAGTTCTTC. Together with reference TRBV9 and TRBJ2-1, the CDR3 gives the full variable domain: DSGVTQTPKHLITATGQRVTLRCSPRSGDLSVYWYQQSLDQGLQFLIQYYNGEERAKGNILERFSAQQFPDLHSELNLSSLELGDSALYFCASSAARVYNEQFFGPGTRLTVL.

J is TRBJ1-5 and V is TRBV14; 8 bases map to TRBD1. CDR3 length equals 17 residues. Trimming removed 1 base from V and 2 bases from J; junction bases left unmatched: 7. CDR1 is SGHDN, CDR2 FVKESK, per germline. The CDR3 sequence is CASSQVGPGGGNQPQHF. CDR3 bases: TGTGCCAGCAGCCAAGTGGGCCCAGGGGGCGGCAATCAGCCCCAGCATTTT.

The chain couples TRBV7-9 to TRBJ2-1; 8 nucleotides line up with TRBD2. Trimming took 3 bases from V and 8 from J; bases not matched to a gene: 9. The germline V gene has CDR1 SEHNR and CDR2 FQNEAQ (reference sequence). This CDR3 is built from 15 residues. CDR3 nucleotides: TGTGCCAGCAGCTTTCGGGCGGGAGGAGGGGATGAGCAGTTCTTC. This encodes CASSFRAGGGDEQFF.

This clone occurred a few times. The chain links TRBV7-2 to TRBJ2-1; 7 bases are a match to TRBD2. Losses at the gene ends were 5 bases for V and 9 bases for J; bases not matched to a gene: 7. The germline V gene has CDR1 SGHTA and CDR2 FQGNSA. CDR3 length: 13 residues. The CDR3 protein is CASSTTSNGEQFF. The CDR3 nucleotides read TGTGCCAGCAGCACGACTAGCAACGGTGAGCAGTTCTTC.

The V gene is TRBV24-1, the J gene TRBJ1-1; TRBD1 aligns across 7 bases. Looked up from germline, CDR1 is KGHDR and CDR2 is SFDVKD. J gave up 1 base and V 4 bases, and 8 bases lay outside the gene matches. The CDR3 length is 16 residues. CDR3 amino acids: CATSDPRTGSNTEAFF. Here the CDR3 DNA reads TGTGCCACCAGTGACCCAAGGACAGGCTCGAACACTGAAGCTTTCTTT.

The CDR3 is CASSQAVRGPGDTEAFF. The CDR3 coding sequence is TGCGCCAGCAGCCAGGCAGTGCGGGGGCCGGGTGACACTGAAGCTTTCTTT. V gene TRBV4-3 combines with J gene TRBJ1-1; maybe TRBD1 (6 bases). V dropped 3 bases and J dropped 3 bases, with 20 bases sitting between them. This CDR3 is 17 amino acids long. CDR1 LGHNA and CDR2 YSLEER come from the germline V gene.

This clone was observed a few times. The chain recombines TRBV9 with TRBJ1-1; 7 bases agree with TRBD1. This CDR3 region has 15 residues. Germline loops: CDR1 SGDLS, CDR2 YYNGEE. The V gene end was trimmed by 3 bases and the J gene end by 4 bases; junction bases not matched to a gene: 9. The DNA of the CDR3 is TGTGCCAGCAGCGATTCGTCAGGGGGTCGCACTGAAGCTTTCTTT. Translated: CASSDSSGGRTEAFF.

V gene TRBV12-3 or TRBV12-4 combines with J gene TRBJ2-4; D is unresolved. The CDR3 consists of 13 residues. The ends were cut back, 5 bases at V and 8 bases at J, with 13 bases in the middle. Here the CDR3 DNA reads TGTGCCAGCAGTAAAGAGCCTAGATACATTCAGTACTTC. It codes for CASSKEPRYIQYF.

The J gene is TRBJ2-7, the V gene TRBV12-3 or TRBV12-4; TRBD2 matches at 9 bases. This CDR3 spans 13 amino acids. CDR3 coding DNA: TGTGCTGTTAGCGGGAGCACCCCTTACGAGCAGTACTTC. Its translation: CAVSGSTPYEQYF.

The chain recombines TRBV4-1 with TRBJ1-2; D unclear. This CDR3 is 13 amino acids long. Germline V gene lookup returns CDR1 MGHRA and CDR2 YSYEKL. The ends were cut back, 1 base at V and 6 bases at J, with 9 bases in the middle. CDR3 loop: CASSQVAGNGYTF. The CDR3 nucleotides are TGCGCCAGCAGCCAAGTGGCAGGCAATGGCTACACCTTC.

V is TRBV9 and J is TRBJ1-1; D remains ambiguous. CDR3 length equals 13 residues. V was cut by 3 bases and J by 3 bases, with 9 bases left in between. Germline V gives CDR1 SGDLS, CDR2 YYNGEE. The CDR3 reads CASSESVHTEAFF. CDR3 DNA: TGTGCCAGCAGCGAGTCAGTCCACACTGAAGCTTTCTTT.

V and J are TRBV6-1 and TRBJ1-1; D ambiguous. This CDR3 comprises 13 residues. The V end lost 1 base, the J end lost 1 base, and 4 bases lay between the germline ends. Germline loops: CDR1 MNHNS, CDR2 SASEGT. The CDR3 protein is CASSEVQNTEAFF. In DNA, the CDR3 is TGTGCCAGCAGTGAAGTGCAGAACACTGAAGCTTTCTTT.

The rearrangement uses TRBV10-3 and TRBJ2-5; 10 bases match TRBD1. CDR1 and CDR2 from the germline V gene are ENHRY and SYGVKD. This CDR3 has 14 residues. With V trimmed by 6 bases and J by 0 bases, 1 base remained unmatched. This chain's CDR3 is CAIRGTGDQETQYF. CDR3 DNA sequence: TGTGCCATCAGGGGGACAGGGGACCAAGAGACCCAGTACTTC.

This clone has just a few counts. This rearrangement joins TRBV11-3 to TRBJ1-1, with 11 bases identical to TRBD1. V lost 8 bases to trimming and J lost 8 bases; unmatched junction nucleotides: 16. Germline loops: CDR1 SGHNT, CDR2 YENEEA. This CDR3 spans 16 amino acids. CDR3 DNA: TGTGCCAGCCGACCCAGGACAGGGGGCGGGGCGGTCGAAGCTTTCTTT. It encodes CASRPRTGGGAVEAFF.

This chain joins TRBV4-3 and TRBJ2-5; D unresolved. The germline V gene encodes CDR1 LGHNA and CDR2 YSLEER. V was trimmed by 3 bases and J by 2 bases, leaving 16 bases between them. There are 16 residues in the CDR3. This chain's CDR3 is CASSHSPPRRQETQYF. The CDR3 DNA reads as TGCGCCAGCAGCCATTCACCCCCCAGACGACAAGAGACCCAGTACTTC.

The chain has TRBV19 and TRBJ1-2; D gene unclear. Deletions cut 4 bases from V and 4 bases from J, with 16 bases between. The CDR3 is made up of 15 amino acids. The germline CDR1 and CDR2 sequences are LNHDA and SQIVND (reference sequence). The CDR3 reads CASSTPRDFFYGYTF. CDR3 sequence (DNA): TGTGCCAGTAGTACCCCACGGGATTTCTTCTATGGCTACACCTTC.

The chain combines TRBV20-1 with TRBJ2-7; possibly TRBD1 for D (5 bases). CDR1 is DFQATT and CDR2 is SNEGSKA in the germline V gene (reference sequence). Trimming removed 3 bases at V and 2 bases at J, with 11 bases between. The CDR3 covers 13 residues. Written as DNA, the CDR3 is TGCAGTGCTAGTGGCCTAGGGGCCTACGAGCAGTACTTC. Translating gives CSASGLGAYEQYF.

V gene TRBV29-1 combines with J gene TRBJ2-7; the D gene is possibly TRBD1 (7 bases). CDR1 is SQVTM and CDR2 is ANQGSEA in the germline V gene. This CDR3 has 16 amino acids. V dropped 1 base and J dropped 0 bases, with 16 bases sitting between them. The CDR3 here is CSVEGWGDRSSYEQYF. CDR3 nucleotides: TGCAGCGTTGAAGGATGGGGGGACAGAAGCTCCTACGAGCAGTACTTC.

The CDR3 here is CASSYFPFLTDEQYF. CDR3 nucleotide sequence: TGTGCCAGCAGCTATTTTCCCTTTCTCACGGACGAGCAGTACTTC. The chain couples TRBV5-8 to TRBJ2-7, with unresolved D. CDR3 size: 15 residues. The germline CDR1 and CDR2 sequences are SGHTS and YDEGEE. Between the trimmed V and J ends, which lost 3 bases and 5 bases, there was a span of 18 bases.

This clone is a singleton in its sample. CDR3 protein: CASSVGWDAFF. The CDR3 DNA sequence: TGTGCCAGTAGTGTGGGCTGGGATGCTTTCTTT. The V and J genes are TRBV19 and TRBJ1-1; D unclear. The CDR3 is 11 amino acids. V lost 5 bases and J lost 11, with 12 bases in between. Per the germline V gene, CDR1 is LNHDA and CDR2 is SQIVND (reference sequence).

This rearrangement joins TRBV19 to TRBJ1-2; TRBD1 agrees at 8 bases. The CDR3 is made up of 15 amino acids. Trimming took 3 bases from V and 8 from J; bases not matched to a gene: 11. The germline V gene encodes CDR1 LNHDA and CDR2 SQIVND (reference sequence). CDR3 protein: CASSIPDRGGEGYTF. The DNA of the CDR3 is TGTGCCAGTAGTATTCCTGACAGGGGAGGTGAGGGCTACACCTTC.

The V call is TRBV3-1 (or the pseudogene TRBV3-2), the J call TRBJ2-2; D unclear. The CDR3 runs 14 residues. Germline CDR1 and CDR2: LGHDT and YNNKEL (reference sequence). Between the trimmed V and J ends, which lost 1 base and 6 bases, there was a span of 9 bases. CDR3 sequence (DNA): TGTGCCAGCAGCCAAGCTCTGGTTTCCGGGGAGCTGTTTTTT. Translation: CASSQALVSGELFF.